A selection of T cell receptor beta chains follows, all from one sample in a study of T-cell reconstitution after alpha-beta-depleted transplantation in children. TCRdb reanalysed the PCR reads using MiXCR and keeps one entry per CDR3 protein. Of about 600,000 distinct CDR3 sequences in the sample, roughly 13% were seen once. This sample comprised PBMCs, mostly from graft donor cells, obtained 360 days after TCRalphabeta/CD19-depleted stem cell transplant. All receptors come from a male patient under 18 who had a stem cell transplant for acute myeloid leukemia, so the T cells may come from the graft donor. CDR3s include the opening cysteine and the closing phenylalanine or tryptophan. The D gene is left open where the match is weak. Only part of the rows carry a size: once, few, many, or a class if the clone is expanded.

d_call j_call clone_size v_call cdr3_aa cdr3_nt
. TRBJ2-7 many TRBV7-6 CASSLGIAESYEQYF TGTGCCAGCAGCTTAGGGATAGCGGAGTCCTACGAGCAGTACTTC
. TRBJ2-1 many TRBV28 CASSLSRVNEQFF TGTGCCAGCAGTTTATCTAGGGTAAATGAGCAGTTCTTC
. TRBJ1-2 . TRBV28 CASSFYGNYGYTF TGTGCCAGCAGTTTTTACGGGAACTATGGCTACACCTTC
TRBD2 TRBJ2-1 few TRBV12-3/TRBV12-4 CASSYRLAAYSYNEQFF TGTGCCAGCAGTTACAGACTAGCGGCTTACTCCTACAATGAGCAGTTCTTC
. TRBJ2-3 once TRBV4-3 CASSQIIGAGLTDTQYF TGCGCCAGCAGCCAGATCATAGGGGCAGGACTCACAGATACGCAGTATTTT
. TRBJ2-7 . TRBV7-8 CASSLAPVIYEQYF TGTGCCAGCAGCTTAGCGCCCGTAATCTACGAGCAGTACTTC
TRBD1 TRBJ1-2 many TRBV15 CATSRQGVHYGYTF TGTGCCACCAGCAGACAGGGGGTTCACTATGGCTACACCTTC
TRBD2 TRBJ2-7 . TRBV28 CASSPTTSDYEQYF TGTGCCAGCAGTCCTACGACTAGCGACTACGAGCAGTACTTC
TRBD2 TRBJ2-2 . TRBV6-2/TRBV6-3 CASISGWNTGELFF TGTGCCAGTATTAGCGGGTGGAACACCGGGGAGCTGTTTTTT
TRBD2 TRBJ2-5 . TRBV12-3/TRBV12-4 CASNLSGRAPETQYF TGTGCCAGCAACCTTAGCGGGAGGGCCCCAGAGACCCAGTACTTC
TRBD2 TRBJ2-1 many TRBV10-3 CAISGPTFPTTSGRDHNEQFF TGTGCCATCAGTGGCCCAACCTTCCCCACGACTAGCGGGAGGGATCACAATGAGCAGTTCTTC
TRBD1 TRBJ1-5 . TRBV10-3 CAISDGQGANQPQHF TGTGCCATCAGCGACGGACAGGGGGCCAATCAGCCCCAGCATTTT
. TRBJ1-2 . TRBV7-9 CASSPGPAAEGYTF TGTGCCAGCAGCCCCGGCCCGGCAGCCGAGGGCTACACCTTC
. TRBJ1-3 many TRBV12-3/TRBV12-4 CASRIPQGDSGNTIYF TGTGCCAGCAGGATTCCACAGGGAGACTCTGGAAACACCATATATTTT
. TRBJ2-1 few TRBV12-3/TRBV12-4 CASSLDGQIEQFF TGTGCCAGCAGTTTAGACGGGCAGATTGAGCAGTTCTTC
TRBD1 TRBJ1-2 . TRBV5-1 CASSPGQGDYGYTF TGCGCCAGCAGCCCGGGACAGGGCGACTATGGCTACACCTTC
. TRBJ2-3 many TRBV24-1 CATSDRYQSTDTQYF TGTGCCACCAGTGACCGCTACCAGAGCACAGATACGCAGTATTTT
TRBD1 TRBJ2-7 few TRBV12-3/TRBV12-4 CASSSRGTGDYEQYF TGTGCCAGCAGCTCTCGGGGGACAGGGGACTACGAGCAGTACTTC
. TRBJ2-7 many TRBV3-1 CASSLIQGRGEQYF TGTGCCAGCAGCCTCATTCAGGGCCGGGGAGAGCAGTACTTC
. TRBJ2-3 few TRBV3-1 CASSQDARIIKGDTQYF TGTGCCAGCAGCCAAGATGCCAGAATCATAAAGGGAGATACGCAGTATTTT
TRBD2 TRBJ2-2 many TRBV9 CASSFGTSGRTGELFF TGTGCCAGCAGCTTCGGGACTAGCGGGAGGACCGGGGAGCTGTTTTTT
TRBD1 TRBJ2-1 few TRBV12-3/TRBV12-4 CASIPRGTGGNEQFF TGTGCCAGCATCCCCCGTGGGACAGGGGGCAATGAGCAGTTCTTC